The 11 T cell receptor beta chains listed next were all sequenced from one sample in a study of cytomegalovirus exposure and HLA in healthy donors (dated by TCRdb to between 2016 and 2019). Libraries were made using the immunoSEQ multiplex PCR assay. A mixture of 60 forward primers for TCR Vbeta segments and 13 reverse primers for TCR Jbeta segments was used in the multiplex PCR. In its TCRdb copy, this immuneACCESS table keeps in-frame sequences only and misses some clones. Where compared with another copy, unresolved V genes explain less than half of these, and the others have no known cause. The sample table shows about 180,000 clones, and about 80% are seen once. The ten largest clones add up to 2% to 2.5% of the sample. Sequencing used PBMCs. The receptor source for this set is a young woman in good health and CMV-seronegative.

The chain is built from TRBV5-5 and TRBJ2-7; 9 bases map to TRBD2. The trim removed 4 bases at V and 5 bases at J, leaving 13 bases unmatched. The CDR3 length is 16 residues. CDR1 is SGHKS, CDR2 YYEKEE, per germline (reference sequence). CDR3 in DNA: TGTGCCAGCAGCGCGGGAGGGGGATCGGGGATCCACGAGCAGTACTTC. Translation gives CASSAGGGSGIHEQYF.

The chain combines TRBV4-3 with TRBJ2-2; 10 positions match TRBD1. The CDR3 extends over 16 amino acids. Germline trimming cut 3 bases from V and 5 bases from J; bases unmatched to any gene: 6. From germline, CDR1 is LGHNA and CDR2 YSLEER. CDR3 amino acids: CASSHMTGGQTGELFF. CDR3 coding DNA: TGCGCCAGCAGCCATATGACAGGGGGCCAAACCGGGGAGCTGTTTTTT.

The CDR3 DNA sequence: TGTGCCAGCAGTAAACAGGGGGCTAACACTGAAGCTTTCTTT. Translation: CASSKQGANTEAFF. The J gene is TRBJ1-1, the V gene TRBV28, with 9 bases identical to TRBD1. V dropped 5 bases and J dropped 2; count of bases not matched to a gene: 3. This CDR3 region has 14 residues. Germline V lookup: CDR1 MDHEN, CDR2 SYDVKM.

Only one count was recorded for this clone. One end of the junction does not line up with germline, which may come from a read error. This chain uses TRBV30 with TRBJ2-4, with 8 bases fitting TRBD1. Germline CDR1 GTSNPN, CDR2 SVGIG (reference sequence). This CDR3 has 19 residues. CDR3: CAWDPTRSQGAGAKNSQYF. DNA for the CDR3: TGTGCCTGGGACCCCACCCGGAGCCAGGGGGCCGGAGCCAAAAACAGTCAGTACTTC.

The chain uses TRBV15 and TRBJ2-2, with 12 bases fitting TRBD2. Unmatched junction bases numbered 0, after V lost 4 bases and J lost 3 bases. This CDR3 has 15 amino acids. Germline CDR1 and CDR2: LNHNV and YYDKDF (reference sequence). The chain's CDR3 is CATSTSGRDTGELFF. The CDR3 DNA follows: TGTGCCACCAGCACTAGCGGGAGGGACACCGGGGAGCTGTTTTTT. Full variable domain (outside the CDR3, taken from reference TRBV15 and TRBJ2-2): DAMVIQNPRYQVTQFGKPVTLSCSQTLNHNVMYWYQQKSSQAPKLLFHYYDKDFNNEADTPDNFQSRRPNTSFCFLDIRSPGLGDTAMYLCATSTSGRDTGELFFGEGSRLTVL.

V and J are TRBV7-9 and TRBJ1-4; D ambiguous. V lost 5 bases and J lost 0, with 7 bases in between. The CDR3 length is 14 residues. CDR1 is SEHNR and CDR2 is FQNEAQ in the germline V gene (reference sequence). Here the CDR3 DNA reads TGTGCCAGCAGCCCTAGGTCAACTAATGAAAAACTGTTTTTT. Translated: CASSPRSTNEKLFF.

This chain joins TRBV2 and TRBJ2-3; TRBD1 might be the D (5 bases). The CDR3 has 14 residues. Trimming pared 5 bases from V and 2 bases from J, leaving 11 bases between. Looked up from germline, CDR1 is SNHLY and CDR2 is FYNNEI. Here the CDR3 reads CASSFRQLTDTQYF. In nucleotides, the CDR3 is TGTGCCAGCAGTTTTAGACAGCTCACAGATACGCAGTATTTT.

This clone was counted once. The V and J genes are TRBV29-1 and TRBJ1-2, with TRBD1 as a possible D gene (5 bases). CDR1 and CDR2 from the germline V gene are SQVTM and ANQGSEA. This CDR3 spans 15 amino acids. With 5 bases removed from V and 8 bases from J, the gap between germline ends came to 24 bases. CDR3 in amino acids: CSVSPLSGGVVGYTF. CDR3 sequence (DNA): TGCAGCGTTAGCCCCCTCAGCGGAGGGGTTGTAGGCTACACCTTC.

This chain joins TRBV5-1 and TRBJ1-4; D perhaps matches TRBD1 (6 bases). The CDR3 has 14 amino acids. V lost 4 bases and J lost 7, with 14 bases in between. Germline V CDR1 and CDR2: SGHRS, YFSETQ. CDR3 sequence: CASSKGGAGEKLFF. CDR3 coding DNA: TGCGCCAGCAGCAAAGGGGGGGCGGGTGAAAAACTGTTTTTT.

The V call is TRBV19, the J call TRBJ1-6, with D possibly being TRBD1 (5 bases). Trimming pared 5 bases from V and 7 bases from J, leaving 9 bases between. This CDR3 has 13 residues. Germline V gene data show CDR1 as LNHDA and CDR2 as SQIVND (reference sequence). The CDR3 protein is CASSLRGNSPLHF. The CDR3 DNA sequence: TGTGCCAGTAGTCTGCGGGGGAATTCACCCCTCCACTTT. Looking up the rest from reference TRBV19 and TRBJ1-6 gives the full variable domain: DGGITQSPKYLFRKEGQNVTLSCEQNLNHDAMYWYRQDPGQGLRLIYYSQIVNDFQKGDIAEGYSVSREKKESFPLTVTSAQKNPTAFYLCASSLRGNSPLHFGNGTRLTVT.

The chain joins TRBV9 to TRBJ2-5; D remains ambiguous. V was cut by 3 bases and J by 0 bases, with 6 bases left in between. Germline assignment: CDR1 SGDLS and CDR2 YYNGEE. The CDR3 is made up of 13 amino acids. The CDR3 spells CASSARDQETQYF. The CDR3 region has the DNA TGTGCCAGCAGCGCCCGGGACCAAGAGACCCAGTACTTC.